The 21 T cell receptor beta chains reported below all come from one sample, sequenced in a study of regulatory T cells in long-lasting Graves disease. Specified time point: newly diagnosed GD, antithyroid drugs for less than 3 months. Following extraction of RNA from PBMCs, that RNA was used to make the TCR library. Libraries of TCR beta came from iRepertoire HTBI primers plus Arm-PCR of CDR3 regions. MiXCR, applied by TCRdb to the multiplex PCR reads, yields one record per CDR3 protein. The sample yields roughly 400,000 distinct CDR3 sequences, roughly 15% seen once. The sample was also linked to a second study, of T cells in Graves' hyperthyroidism and ophthalmopathy.

Sample: peripheral blood mononuclear cells (PBMCs), taken at new diagnosis, from a patient treated with antithyroid drugs. The receptors were sampled from a woman aged 18-29 years with Graves disease.

There are many counts of this clonotype. The chain recombines TRBV7-6 with TRBJ1-4; D unclear. The CDR3 is made up of 15 amino acids. CDR1 SGHVS and CDR2 FNYEAQ come from the germline V gene. V lost 5 bases to trimming and J lost 4 bases, with 14 bases between them. DNA for the CDR3: TGTGCCAGCAGCCCTAAAGGACTGTTTAATGAAAAACTGTTTTTT. Amino acids: CASSPKGLFNEKLFF.

This clonotype was found many times. The genes are TRBV24-1 and TRBJ2-5; D not certain. V was trimmed by 0 bases and J by 4 bases, leaving 2 bases between them. From germline, CDR1 is KGHDR and CDR2 SFDVKD. The CDR3 loop spans 12 amino acids. The CDR3 sequence is CATSDLTETQYF. CDR3 DNA sequence: TGTGCCACCAGTGATTTGACAGAGACCCAGTACTTC.

The V call is TRBV5-1, the J call TRBJ2-1, with 13 bases that match TRBD2. CDR1 and CDR2 from the germline V gene are SGHRS and YFSETQ. V was pared by 4 bases and J by 6 bases, with 7 bases of the junction left unmatched. The CDR3 contains 16 residues. CDR3 loop: CASSGGLAGVSNEQFF. Written as DNA, the CDR3 is TGCGCCAGCAGCGGTGGACTAGCGGGAGTCAGCAATGAGCAGTTCTTC.

Remarks on this clonotype: A much larger clone sits a single nucleotide away, making a read error possible. The chain employs TRBV2 and TRBJ2-1; 7 bases line up with TRBD2. Gene TRBJ2-5 matches the end of the DNA better, so the J call may be wrong. From germline, CDR1 is SNHLY and CDR2 FYNNEI. The CDR3 extends over 14 amino acids. CDR3 bases: TGTGCCAGCAGTGGCCTAGGACTAGTGGGGACCCAGTACTTC. This sequence encodes CASSGLGLVGTQYF.

This chain links TRBV20-1 with TRBJ1-1; D remains unclear. CDR3 size: 13 residues. Germline V lookup: CDR1 DFQATT, CDR2 SNEGSKA (reference sequence). V was cut by 6 bases and J by 0 bases, with 11 bases left in between. Here the CDR3 reads CSAAGLLNTEAFF. The CDR3 DNA reads as TGCAGTGCAGCTGGACTCCTGAACACTGAAGCTTTCTTT.

This clonotype was counted ten times or more. The chain joins TRBV28 to TRBJ1-5, with D maybe TRBD1 (5 bases). Germline V gene sequence: CDR1 MDHEN, CDR2 SYDVKM. The V and J ends lost 6 bases and 3 bases respectively, with 12 bases between them. The CDR3 is 14 amino acids. CDR3 loop: CASSYATANQPQHF. In nucleotides, the CDR3 is TGTGCCAGCAGCTACGCGACAGCCAATCAGCCCCAGCATTTT.

This clonotype was seen only a few times. The V gene is TRBV3-1, the J gene TRBJ2-3; no firm D call. The CDR3 runs 14 residues. Germline CDR1 LGHDT, CDR2 YNNKEL (reference sequence). V lost 0 bases to trimming and J lost 8 bases, with 12 bases between them. CDR3 in amino acids: CASSQDLSRSTQYF. The CDR3 region has the DNA TGTGCCAGCAGCCAAGATCTCTCACGAAGTACGCAGTATTTT.

This clonotype came up many times. The rearrangement joins TRBV28 to TRBJ1-5; 9 bases align to TRBD1. The CDR3 has 17 amino acids. CDR1 and CDR2 from the germline V gene are MDHEN and SYDVKM. Trimming at V came to 4 bases and at J to 0 bases, leaving 7 bases not matched to a gene. The CDR3 sequence is CASSSREGQGSNQPQHF. As DNA, the CDR3 is TGTGCCAGCAGTTCCAGGGAGGGACAGGGTAGCAATCAGCCCCAGCATTTT.

The table lists this clonotype with many counts. The chain couples TRBV20-1 to TRBJ2-7; D gene ambiguous. Per germline, CDR1 DFQATT and CDR2 SNEGSKA (reference sequence). This CDR3 has 16 amino acids. V gave up 0 bases and J gave up 4 bases, with 19 bases separating them. The CDR3 sequence is CSARDFGGRYSYEQYF. CDR3 nucleotide sequence: TGCAGTGCTAGAGATTTCGGTGGGCGCTATTCATACGAGCAGTACTTC.

The chain is built from TRBV7-8 and TRBJ1-3; D unclear. The V gene's germline CDR1 is SGHVS and CDR2 FQNEAQ. CDR3 length: 14 residues. V was pared by 1 base and J by 4 bases, with 8 bases between. The CDR3 loop is CASSLDATGNTIYF. Written as DNA, the CDR3 is TGTGCCAGCAGCTTAGACGCTACCGGAAACACCATATATTTT.

There are many counts of this clonotype. The chain is built from TRBV12-5 and TRBJ1-1, with a weak D call TRBD1 (5 bases). The CDR3 spans 13 residues. V was pared by 3 bases and J by 4 bases, with 9 bases between. Per germline, CDR1 LGHNT and CDR2 FRNRAP. The CDR3 sequence: CASGFSRATEAFF. DNA for the CDR3: TGTGCTAGTGGTTTTTCCAGGGCCACTGAAGCTTTCTTT.

This clonotype has a count of ten or more. The V call is TRBV6-5, the J call TRBJ1-1, with D possibly matching TRBD1 (6 bases). Germline loops: CDR1 MNHEY, CDR2 SVGAGI. V lost 2 bases and J 0 bases, leaving 7 bases between the germline ends. This CDR3 is built from 14 residues. CDR3 loop: CASSYRDMNTEAFF. In DNA, the CDR3 is TGTGCCAGCAGTTACAGGGACATGAACACTGAAGCTTTCTTT.

This clonotype appeared many times. This rearrangement joins TRBV7-2 to TRBJ2-7; D is undetermined. The CDR3 sequence is 12 residues long. Germline V gene data show CDR1 as SGHTA and CDR2 as FQGNSA. Trimming left V 5 bases short and J 5 bases short, with 10 bases between. CDR3 residues: CASSPTTHEQYF. CDR3 DNA: TGTGCCAGCAGCCCTACGACCCACGAGCAGTACTTC.

Points on this clonotype: With a much larger clone just one base away, this may be a read error. V is TRBV20-1 and J is TRBJ2-5; 13 bases line up with TRBD2. The CDR3 is made up of 16 amino acids. The germline V gene has CDR1 DFQATT and CDR2 SNEGSKA (reference sequence). The CDR3 sequence is CSARDGLAGEKKTHYF. In DNA, the CDR3 is TGCAGTGCTAGAGATGGACTAGCGGGAGAAAAAAAGACCCACTACTTC.

This clonotype was counted at least ten times. The genes are TRBV7-9 and TRBJ2-7, with D perhaps assigned TRBD1 or TRBD2 (5 bases each). CDR1 is SEHNR, CDR2 FQNEAQ, per germline (reference sequence). Trimming left V 6 bases short and J 3 bases short, with 15 bases between. This CDR3 region has 14 residues. In nucleotides, the CDR3 is TGTGCCAGCAGTTTGGCAGGGAGAGGCTACGAGCAGTACTTC. It yields the protein CASSLAGRGYEQYF.

Concerning this clonotype: This clone may be a read error of a much larger clone one base away. The chain couples TRBV3-1 to TRBJ1-1; D is unclear. The CDR3 length is 13 residues. Germline V gene data show CDR1 as LGHDT and CDR2 as YNNKEL (reference sequence). The DNA for the CDR3 is TGTGCCAGCAGCCCCTTGCGGAACACTGAAGCTTTGTTT. Translating gives CASSPLRNTEALF. Full variable domain (remainder filled in from reference TRBV3-1 and TRBJ1-1): DTAVSQTPKYLVTQMGNDKSIKCEQNLGHDTMYWYKQDSKKFLKIMFSYNNKELIINETVPNRFSPKSPDKAHLNLHINSLELGDSAVYFCASSPLRNTEALFGQGTRLTVV.

This clonotype was detected many times. CDR3 region: CASSYGPGESYEQYF. CDR3 DNA sequence: TGTGCCAGCAGTTACGGCCCAGGGGAGTCCTACGAGCAGTACTTC. This sequence joins TRBV6-5 and TRBJ2-7; perhaps TRBD1 as D (6 bases). The CDR3 is 15 amino acids. V gave up 2 bases and J gave up 1 base, with 12 bases separating them. Germline CDR1 is MNHEY and CDR2 is SVGAGI.

In this sample, this clonotype turned up many times. V is TRBV12-3 or TRBV12-4 and J is TRBJ2-1; 8 bases align to TRBD1. Judging by the DNA end, TRBJ2-5 fits better; the J call may be wrong. CDR3 size: 13 residues. In DNA, the CDR3 is TGTGCCAGCAGTCGCGGACAGGGCCAGACCCAGTACTTC. Amino acids: CASSRGQGQTQYF.

The CDR3 sequence is CASSGDGNSGNTIYF. For the CDR3, the DNA is TGTGCCAGCAGTGGAGACGGAAACTCTGGAAACACCATATATTTT. V usage is TRBV25-1 and J usage is TRBJ1-3; D is ambiguous. This CDR3 spans 15 amino acids. V was trimmed by 4 bases and J by 0 bases, leaving 10 bases between them. Germline CDR1 is MGHDK and CDR2 is SYGVNS.

This clonotype was detected only a few times. The chain has TRBV28 and TRBJ1-2; D is unresolved. CDR3 length: 14 residues. Trimming shortened V by 5 bases and J by 4 bases, and 14 bases separated the two germline ends. Germline assignment: CDR1 MDHEN and CDR2 SYDVKM. CDR3 in amino acids: CASSLGVEVYGYTF. As DNA, the CDR3 is TGTGCCAGCAGTCTTGGGGTGGAGGTCTATGGCTACACCTTC.

This clonotype came up many times. J is TRBJ2-7 and V is TRBV30; D unresolved. Deletions cut 5 bases from V and 6 bases from J, with 11 bases between. The CDR3 contains 11 residues. Looked up from germline, CDR1 is GTSNPN and CDR2 is SVGIG (reference sequence). The CDR3 sequence is CAWGRVGEQYF. The CDR3 DNA reads TGTGCCTGGGGGCGAGTGGGCGAGCAGTACTTC.